One sample yielded the 19 T cell receptor beta chains listed below, sequenced in a study of OX40 agonist ivuxolimab in advanced cancers. The assay was immunoSEQ multiplex PCR, and TCRdb's table has in-frame clones only and misses some. The sample contains 75,000 to 80,000 clones, around 94% of which appear only once. The sample in question was CD4+ or CD8+ T cells sorted from blood, obtained in a trial of the OX40 agonist ivuxolimab. The origin of the receptors is an adult with an advanced solid tumor such as melanoma, head and neck, liver or kidney cancer.

This clone was picked up one time. CDR3 loop: CASSAEGPCEITGELFF. Here the CDR3 DNA reads TGTGCCAGCAGCGCTGAAGGCCCTTGTGAGATAACCGGGGAGCTGTTTTTT. J is TRBJ2-2 and V is TRBV21-1. TRBV21-1 is a known pseudogene. The CDR3 sequence is 17 residues long.

The genes are TRBV6-5 and TRBJ2-7, with 7 bases aligning to TRBD1. The germline V gene encodes CDR1 MNHEY and CDR2 SVGAGI. Unmatched junction bases numbered 12, after V lost 7 bases and J lost 3 bases. The CDR3 is 15 amino acids. The CDR3 nucleotides are TGTGCCAGCACGCCCGAGACAGGGACGGACTACGAGCAGTACTTC. Its protein is CASTPETGTDYEQYF.

This chain connects TRBV27 to TRBJ2-3; no reliable D call. There are 14 residues in the CDR3. The ends were cut back, 2 bases at V and 2 bases at J, with 8 bases in the middle. From germline, CDR1 is MNHEY and CDR2 SMNVEV (reference sequence). Here the CDR3 reads CASSLVTDTDTQYF. The CDR3 bases are TGTGCCAGCAGTTTAGTTACGGACACAGATACGCAGTATTTT.

The V gene is TRBV7-6, the J gene TRBJ1-1, with D tentatively TRBD1 (5 bases). Looked up from germline, CDR1 is SGHVS and CDR2 is FNYEAQ. CDR3 size: 14 residues. Between the trimmed V and J ends, which lost 5 bases and 1 base, there was a span of 11 bases. In DNA, the CDR3 is TGTGCCAGCAGCCCCGGGGGACCGAACACTGAAGCTTTCTTT. Residues: CASSPGGPNTEAFF. Combining the CDR3 with reference TRBV7-6 and TRBJ1-1 gives the whole variable domain GAGVSQSPRYKVTKRGQDVALRCDPISGHVSLYWYRQALGQGPEFLTYFNYEAQQDKSGLPNDRFSAERPEGSISTLTIQRTEQRDSAMYRCASSPGGPNTEAFFGQGTRLTVV.

The chain has TRBV15 and TRBJ1-1; D is undetermined. V was clipped by 0 bases and J by 6 bases, with 14 bases between them. Germline CDR1 reads LNHNV; CDR2 reads YYDKDF (reference sequence). The length of the CDR3 is 15 residues. The CDR3 region has the DNA TGTGCCACCAGCAGAGATCCCGGGTCGAGGGCTGAAGCTTTCTTT. The encoded protein is CATSRDPGSRAEAFF.

In its sample, this clone was seen once. The junction differs from germline at one of its ends, possibly a read error. The V and J genes are TRBV9 and TRBJ1-1; D might be TRBD1 (6 bases). The CDR3 has 13 amino acids. Germline V lookup: CDR1 SGDLS, CDR2 YYNGEE. The CDR3 is CVSSVGGNTEAFF. The CDR3 coding sequence is TGTGTCAGCAGCGTAGGGGGGAACACTGAAGCTTTCTTT.

This chain connects TRBV4-3 to TRBJ1-2; 9 positions match TRBD1. The length of the CDR3 is 18 residues. Germline loops: CDR1 LGHNA, CDR2 YSLEER. J lost 5 bases, V lost 0 bases, and 13 bases had no gene match. The CDR3 DNA reads as TGCGCCAGCAGCCAAGATCTATTGGGACAGGGTAGGCGGTATGGCTACACCTTC. Translation: CASSQDLLGQGRRYGYTF.

The CDR3 spells CASSRDRENSYEQYF. DNA for the CDR3: TGTGCCAGTAGTAGGGACAGGGAAAACTCCTACGAGCAGTACTTC. The gene calls are TRBV19 and TRBJ2-7; TRBD1 aligns across 9 bases. Unmatched junction bases numbered 4, after V lost 4 bases and J lost 0 bases. Germline V lookup: CDR1 LNHDA, CDR2 SQIVND (reference sequence). This CDR3 has 15 amino acids.

This sequence joins TRBV7-2 and TRBJ2-1; 12 nucleotides line up with TRBD2. V was clipped by 5 bases and J by 7 bases; unmatched bases: 15. The germline gives CDR1 SGHTA, CDR2 FQGNSA. CDR3 length: 18 amino acids. CDR3 residues: CASSLGPSGGDLWNEQFF. The CDR3 bases are TGTGCCAGCAGCCTAGGGCCTAGCGGGGGGGACCTGTGGAATGAGCAGTTCTTC.

This clone showed up just once. This chain uses TRBV4-1 with TRBJ1-5; maybe TRBD1 (5 bases). V lost 1 base and J 3 bases, leaving 10 bases between the germline ends. Germline CDR1 is MGHRA and CDR2 is YSYEKL. This CDR3 is 15 amino acids long. CDR3 bases: TGCGCCAGCAGCCAAGGACAGAACCCCAATCAGCCCCAGCATTTT. Translating it yields CASSQGQNPNQPQHF.

The chain joins TRBV2 to TRBJ1-5; TRBD1 matches 8 bases. J lost 7 bases, V lost 7 bases, and 12 bases had no gene match. Germline V lookup: CDR1 SNHLY, CDR2 FYNNEI. The CDR3 totals 15 residues. As DNA, the CDR3 is TGTGCCAGCAACCTAGGACAGGGAAGAGGGCAGCCCCAGCATTTT. The encoded protein is CASNLGQGRGQPQHF. Together with reference TRBV2 and TRBJ1-5, the CDR3 gives the full variable domain: EPEVTQTPSHQVTQMGQEVILRCVPISNHLYFYWYRQILGQKVEFLVSFYNNEISEKSEIFDDQFSVERPDGSNFTLKIRSTKLEDSAMYFCASNLGQGRGQPQHFGDGTRLSIL.

This clone was detected once. The rearrangement uses TRBV18 and TRBJ2-1, with D possibly matching TRBD1 (6 bases). V lost 6 bases to trimming and J lost 2 bases, with 11 bases between them. Germline lookup yields CDR1 KGHSH and CDR2 LQKENI. The CDR3 has 14 residues. The CDR3 protein is CASSPYRAYNEQFF. CDR3 coding DNA: TGTGCCAGCTCCCCTTACAGGGCCTACAATGAGCAGTTCTTC.

This clone occurred once. V gene TRBV11-2 combines with J gene TRBJ2-7; no clear D gene. Trimming cost V 4 bases and J 4 bases, with 14 bases left between them. The CDR3 has 14 residues. Germline values: CDR1 SGHAT, CDR2 FQNNGV. The CDR3 is CASSSSLGDYEQYF. The CDR3 region has the DNA TGTGCCAGCAGCTCCAGCCTCGGTGATTACGAGCAGTACTTC.

The rearrangement uses TRBV4-1 and TRBJ2-1, with TRBD2 identical over 15 bases. The CDR3 totals 16 residues. Germline-derived CDR1 and CDR2 are MGHRA and YSYEKL. With V trimmed by 2 bases and J by 6 bases, 2 bases remained unmatched. The CDR3 region has the DNA TGCGCCAGCAGCCAAAGGACTAGCGGGGGGGCCAATGAGCAGTTCTTC. Translating gives CASSQRTSGGANEQFF.

The genes are TRBV27 and TRBJ2-7; D assignment may be TRBD1 or TRBD2 (6 bases each). CDR1 is MNHEY, CDR2 SMNVEV, per germline (reference sequence). V was trimmed by 6 bases and J by 0 bases, leaving 15 bases between them. This CDR3 has 15 amino acids. Written as DNA, the CDR3 is TGTGCCAGCAGACTAGTCGCGGGACACTCCTACGAGCAGTACTTC. Amino acids: CASRLVAGHSYEQYF.

The J gene is TRBJ1-5, the V gene TRBV28; TRBD1 is a possible D gene (5 bases). From germline, CDR1 is MDHEN and CDR2 SYDVKM. The CDR3 covers 15 residues. V was cut by 5 bases and J by 2 bases, with 13 bases left in between. The CDR3 region is CASSAGARRNQPQHF. DNA for the CDR3: TGTGCCAGCAGTGCCGGGGCGCGTCGCAATCAGCCCCAGCATTTT.

This clone occurred a few times. The chain recombines TRBV29-1 with TRBJ2-7; D is ambiguous. V was clipped by 2 bases and J by 8 bases, with 16 bases between them. The V gene's germline CDR1 is SQVTM and CDR2 ANQGSEA. The CDR3 is 13 residues long. CDR3 region: CSVEYGDNSKQYF. The CDR3 DNA reads TGCAGCGTTGAATACGGTGACAACTCGAAGCAGTACTTC.

The chain carries TRBV12-5 and TRBJ2-7; a possible D gene is TRBD1 (6 bases). The germline gives CDR1 LGHNT, CDR2 FRNRAP. The CDR3 covers 15 residues. V was cut by 0 bases and J by 4 bases, with 13 bases left in between. The CDR3 DNA is TGTGCTAGTGGTTTGGTAGTCGGGACACCTTACGAGCAGTACTTC. It is translated as CASGLVVGTPYEQYF.

V and J are TRBV7-9 and TRBJ1-1; the match to TRBD1 covers 7 bases. V trimming: 7 bases; J trimming: 1 base; junction bases outside the gene matches: 9. CDR3 length equals 15 residues. Per germline, CDR1 SEHNR and CDR2 FQNEAQ (reference sequence). DNA of the CDR3: TGTGCCAGCACCCAGTCCCGGGACAGGAACACTGAAGCTTTCTTT. Its translation is CASTQSRDRNTEAFF.